The clone carrying this T cell receptor beta chain appeared many times. The target antigen is unknown. V shed 4 bases and J 5 bases; nucleotides not matched to a gene: 6. Germline-derived CDR1 and CDR2 are SGHKS and YYEKEE (reference sequence). This CDR3 is 15 amino acids long. The data are from a study of neurological immune-mediated disorders. TCRdb reprocessed the 5' RACE reads via MiXCR and lists one record per CDR3 protein. This sample has approximately 59,000 distinct CDR3 sequences, with around 5.1% found just once. Whole-study findings and limits: The level of TCR clonal expansion was highest in patients with HTLV-1-associated myelopathy and lowest in multiple sclerosis, where it fell below the level seen in healthy controls.

The receptor was derived from a human donor with multiple sclerosis. The donor label of this sample is uncertain. The sequenced sample consisted of PBMCs. The V call is TRBV5-5, the J call TRBJ2-1; TRBD2 agrees at 10 bases. CDR3 region: CASSPEAGGHNEQFF. The CDR3 nucleotides read TGTGCCAGCAGCCCGGAAGCGGGGGGGCACAATGAGCAGTTCTTC.